The source of this T cell receptor (beta chain) is a study of cytomegalovirus exposure and HLA in healthy donors. Study-wide points: Fewer N-insertions (relative to the 666-donor mean) were reportedly seen in an Asian-associated ancestry cluster in a later analysis. Presence/absence analyses took donor sequencing depth as roughly uniform. Beyond CMV serostatus, there was no information to go on about immune exposure.

Regarding this clone: Antigen unknown.

PCR primers comprised 60 Vbeta and 13 Jbeta primers. The protocol was immunoSEQ multiplex PCR, while the TCRdb copy is restricted to in-frame clones and leaves out a portion. The sample records 100,000 or so clones, more than 65% being singletons. The clonotype originates from a man younger than 40 in good health and CMV-seronegative. Material: PBMCs.

The CDR3 nucleotides read TGTGCCAGCAGCGCGACTAGCGGGAGAATCCCTGTGGGTGAGCAGTTCTTC. This gives the protein CASSATSGRIPVGEQFF. The chain recombines TRBV9 with TRBJ2-1; 12 bases line up with TRBD2. The CDR3 extends over 17 amino acids. V lost 3 bases to trimming and J lost 9 bases; unmatched junction nucleotides: 13. The germline V gene has CDR1 SGDLS and CDR2 YYNGEE.